These 11 T cell receptor beta chains were all obtained from the same sample, sequenced in a study of shared T cell receptors in the human thymus. Repertoires were generated with immunoSEQ multiplex PCR, while TCRdb's copy carries only in-frame clones and drops some. In the table there are around 730,000 clones, roughly 85% of which are singletons. The sample was also linked to a second study, of human thymus T cells.

Material for sequencing was thymocytes. Every receptor here comes from a girl in the first two years of life with a congenital heart defect.

The chain couples TRBV27 to TRBJ1-2; possible D gene TRBD1, 5 bases. The V end was cut by 4 bases, the J end by 6 bases, with 18 bases between. Germline V CDR1 and CDR2: MNHEY, SMNVEV (reference sequence). This CDR3 has 15 residues. The CDR3 DNA is TGTGCCAGCAGTTCAGGCAGGGCCCCCATGAATGGCTACACCTTC. It is translated as CASSSGRAPMNGYTF.

The V and J genes are TRBV10-2 and TRBJ2-3; 7 positions agree with TRBD2. Unmatched junction bases numbered 5, after V lost 4 bases and J lost 1 base. The CDR3 length is 15 residues. Germline loops: CDR1 WSHSY, CDR2 SAAADI. The CDR3 sequence: CASSGGAGGTDTQYF. Here the CDR3 DNA reads TGCGCCAGCAGTGGAGGGGCGGGGGGCACAGATACGCAGTATTTT.

The chain uses TRBV4-1 and TRBJ2-1, with 9 bases fitting TRBD2. J gave up 4 bases and V 1 base, and 2 bases lay outside the gene matches. The CDR3 extends over 15 amino acids. Germline CDR1 MGHRA, CDR2 YSYEKL. CDR3 nucleotide sequence: TGCGCCAGCAGCCAAGGGACTAGCGCTTACAATGAGCAGTTCTTC. This encodes CASSQGTSAYNEQFF.

This chain's CDR3 is CASSFRGGHYNEQFF. CDR3 in DNA: TGCGCCAGCAGTTTTAGGGGGGGCCACTACAATGAGCAGTTCTTC. The chain employs TRBV4-1 and TRBJ2-1, with a tentative D call TRBD2 (7 bases). Germline CDR1 is MGHRA and CDR2 is YSYEKL. Deletions cut 6 bases from V and 3 bases from J, with 15 bases between. This CDR3 region has 15 residues.

J is TRBJ2-5 and V is TRBV6-1; TRBD1 matches at 7 bases. Germline lookup yields CDR1 MNHNS and CDR2 SASEGT. This CDR3 region has 18 residues. Trimming at V came to 4 bases and at J to 1 base, leaving 15 bases not matched to a gene. CDR3 protein: CASSGRPLRDSLQETQYF. The CDR3 DNA reads as TGTGCCAGCAGTGGGAGACCGCTACGGGACAGCCTCCAAGAGACCCAGTACTTC.

The chain uses TRBV4-1 and TRBJ2-1; 13 nucleotides align to TRBD2. Looked up from germline, CDR1 is MGHRA and CDR2 is YSYEKL. The CDR3 covers 15 residues. The V and J ends lost 8 bases and 3 bases, in that order; junction bases with no gene match: 4. The CDR3 DNA is TGCGCCAGCGGGGGGACTAGCGGGGACTACAATGAGCAGTTCTTC. Amino acids: CASGGTSGDYNEQFF.

The chain joins TRBV28 to TRBJ1-2, with TRBD1 matching 7 bases. The germline V gene has CDR1 MDHEN and CDR2 SYDVKM. The CDR3 loop spans 19 amino acids. V gave up 5 bases and J gave up 4 bases; unmatched junction bases: 22. The CDR3: CASSLPGGQLPPLPYGYTF. The CDR3 DNA is TGTGCCAGCAGTCTTCCAGGGGGGCAACTCCCGCCCTTGCCCTATGGCTACACCTTC.

A word on this clone: The sample carries other DNA sequences with the same CDR3. The genes are TRBV19 and TRBJ1-2, with a tentative D call TRBD1 (6 bases). Trimming cost V 5 bases and J 4 bases, with 14 bases left between them. Per germline, CDR1 LNHDA and CDR2 SQIVND (reference sequence). The CDR3 is 14 residues long. CDR3 bases: TGTGCCAGTAGTCGCCGAACAGGGTCCTATGGCTACACCTTC. Translated, it gives CASSRRTGSYGYTF.

This chain links TRBV2 with TRBJ1-3, with unresolved D. Germline loops: CDR1 SNHLY, CDR2 FYNNEI. The V end was cut by 6 bases, the J end by 0 bases, with 3 bases between. This CDR3 spans 12 amino acids. DNA of the CDR3: TGTGCCAGCAGCGGCTCTGGAAACACCATATATTTT. It translates to CASSGSGNTIYF. Full variable domain (missing parts from reference TRBV2 and TRBJ1-3): EPEVTQTPSHQVTQMGQEVILRCVPISNHLYFYWYRQILGQKVEFLVSFYNNEISEKSEIFDDQFSVERPDGSNFTLKIRSTKLEDSAMYFCASSGSGNTIYFGEGSWLTVV.

The V and J genes are TRBV7-3 and TRBJ2-1; maybe TRBD2 (7 bases). The CDR3 has 16 residues. V lost 1 base and J lost 6, with 16 bases in between. CDR1 is SGHTA, CDR2 FQGTGA, per germline. Here the CDR3 DNA reads TGTGCCAGCAGCTTAAGGGGTTGGGGGGGCGGCAATGAGCAGTTCTTC. The encoded protein is CASSLRGWGGGNEQFF.

Comment on this clone: One end of the junction is discordant with germline, which a read error may explain. CDR3 in DNA: TGTGCCAGCAGTGAATATCTACAGGGAGTTTTC. It yields the protein CASSEYLQGVF. This chain uses TRBV2 with TRBJ2-7; weak D call: TRBD1 (6 bases). The CDR3 is 11 residues long. Germline V gives CDR1 SNHLY, CDR2 FYNNEI.